One and the same sample provided the 15 T cell receptor beta chains below, sequenced in a study of cytomegalovirus exposure and HLA in healthy donors (dated by TCRdb to about 2017). The receptor library was made with the immunoSEQ multiplex PCR assay. Not all clones reach the TCRdb copy of this immuneACCESS table, which keeps in-frame sequences only. Checked studies attribute under half of the gap to unresolved V genes and leave the rest unexplained. This sample is represented by 55,000 to 80,000 clones; approximately 95% of them were singletons. 3% to 4% of the sample lies in the top ten. The sample comprised PBMCs. The receptors derive from a man younger than 30 in good health and CMV-seronegative.

This clone has just one count. The CDR3 sequence is CASSLSRTSGVETQYF. CDR3 DNA: TGTGCCAGCAGCTTATCGAGGACTAGCGGGGTAGAGACCCAGTACTTC. The rearrangement joins TRBV7-2 to TRBJ2-5, with TRBD2 identical over 12 bases. CDR3 length: 16 amino acids. Trimming removed 2 bases from V and 4 bases from J; junction bases left unmatched: 5. CDR1 and CDR2 from the germline V gene are SGHTA and FQGNSA.

The chain combines TRBV5-1 with TRBJ2-7; 8 bases map to TRBD1. Germline V gives CDR1 SGHRS, CDR2 YFSETQ. This CDR3 is built from 14 residues. The junction had 4 bases not matched to a gene; V was cut back by 1 base and J by 4 bases. In nucleotides, the CDR3 is TGCGCCAGCAGCTTGAGCACAGGGGGGTACGAGCAGTACTTC. It is translated as CASSLSTGGYEQYF.

The chain carries TRBV7-9 and TRBJ2-5; TRBD2 aligns across 11 bases. Germline V gives CDR1 SEHNR, CDR2 FQNEAQ (reference sequence). This CDR3 has 16 residues. Trimming at V came to 5 bases and at J to 3 bases, leaving 8 bases not matched to a gene. The CDR3 nucleotides read TGTGCCAGCAGCCCCGTGACTAGCGGGGATGAAGAGACCCAGTACTTC. This sequence encodes CASSPVTSGDEETQYF.

This clone has a single count. V and J are TRBV6-1 and TRBJ1-1; no clear D. With 1 base removed from V and 1 base from J, the gap between germline ends came to 13 bases. Germline V gene data show CDR1 as MNHNS and CDR2 as SASEGT. The CDR3 totals 16 residues. The CDR3 spells CASSEVAISKNTEAFF. CDR3 DNA: TGTGCCAGCAGTGAAGTAGCCATTTCAAAGAACACTGAAGCTTTCTTT.

V and J are TRBV9 and TRBJ1-6; the D gene is possibly TRBD1 (6 bases). V dropped 4 bases and J dropped 8 bases, with 16 bases sitting between them. This CDR3 is built from 15 residues. Germline-derived CDR1 and CDR2 are SGDLS and YYNGEE. The DNA for the CDR3 is TGTGCCAGCAGCCCTCCTGGGGGCGGCGATTCACCCCTCCACTTT. It translates to CASSPPGGGDSPLHF.

The V gene is TRBV28, the J gene TRBJ2-7; TRBD1 matches 11 bases. The CDR3 consists of 14 residues. The germline V gene encodes CDR1 MDHEN and CDR2 SYDVKM. V shed 6 bases, J shed 2 bases, and the junction held 3 bases outside the gene matches. The CDR3 loop is CASSQGQGAYEQYF. As DNA, the CDR3 is TGTGCCAGCAGCCAGGGACAGGGGGCCTACGAGCAGTACTTC.

In its sample, this clone was seen many times. The J gene is TRBJ1-3, the V gene TRBV5-6, with D possibly being TRBD1 (5 bases). Per germline, CDR1 SGHDT and CDR2 YYEEEE. The CDR3 contains 15 residues. The germline V and J ends were trimmed by 7 bases and 2 bases, with 16 bases remaining between them. The CDR3 coding sequence is TGTGCCAGCTCGGGAGCTGGGGCGGCTGGAAACACCATATATTTT. Its protein product is CASSGAGAAGNTIYF.

The sample holds one count of this clone. The chain combines TRBV5-6 with TRBJ2-3; the D gene is possibly TRBD2 (6 bases). Germline V gene sequence: CDR1 SGHDT, CDR2 YYEEEE. Trimming stripped 0 bases from V and 5 bases from J, with 10 bases between. CDR3 length equals 14 residues. CDR3 DNA sequence: TGTGCCAGCAGCTTGGGGGGGGTGGGAGATACGCAGTATTTT. It codes for CASSLGGVGDTQYF.

This clone was recorded once. One end of the junction varies from germline; a read error may be responsible. The chain joins TRBV28 to TRBJ1-3; no definite D call. The CDR3 sequence is 9 residues long. Germline V gives CDR1 MDHEN, CDR2 SYDVKM. CDR3 DNA sequence: TGTGCCCGGCAGGTCCCCATAGTTTTT. Translated: CARQVPIVF.

This sequence joins TRBV10-2 and TRBJ2-3, with TRBD2 matching over 16 bases. Germline assignment: CDR1 WSHSY and CDR2 SAAADI. Losses at the gene ends were 7 bases for V and 4 bases for J; bases not matched to a gene: 14. The CDR3 contains 19 residues. The CDR3 here is CASILKGTSGGAAADTQYF. CDR3 DNA: TGCGCCAGCATCCTTAAAGGGACTAGCGGGGGGGCTGCTGCAGATACGCAGTATTTT.

This rearrangement joins TRBV18 to TRBJ2-7; no firm D call. Germline V CDR1 and CDR2: KGHSH, LQKENI. CDR3 length: 15 amino acids. V lost 0 bases, J lost 2 bases, and 11 bases lay in between. The CDR3 sequence is CASSPPAGGPYEQYF. The CDR3 DNA is TGTGCCAGCTCACCACCTGCCGGCGGCCCCTACGAGCAGTACTTC.

CDR3 sequence (DNA): TGCGCCAGCAGCACCTGGGACAGGGATTCACCCCTCCACTTT. Its protein is CASSTWDRDSPLHF. The chain employs TRBV4-1 and TRBJ1-6, with 9 bases lining up with TRBD1. The V segment lost 5 bases and the J segment 8 bases; nucleotides outside the gene matches: 4. CDR1 is MGHRA and CDR2 is YSYEKL in the germline V gene. The CDR3 contains 14 residues.

This chain uses TRBV28 with TRBJ2-2; D is perhaps TRBD1 (5 bases). Per the germline V gene, CDR1 is MDHEN and CDR2 is SYDVKM. V lost 1 base and J lost 0, with 9 bases in between. CDR3 length: 16 amino acids. Written as DNA, the CDR3 is TGTGCCAGCAGTTTATACCCAGGGCCGAACACCGGGGAGCTGTTTTTT. Its translation: CASSLYPGPNTGELFF.

CDR3 sequence: CASSLEAGPGNEKLFF. CDR3 coding DNA: TGCGCCAGCAGCTTGGAGGCGGGACCCGGTAATGAAAAACTGTTTTTT. The chain links TRBV5-1 to TRBJ1-4; the D gene is possibly TRBD1 (5 bases). The CDR3 runs 16 residues. Per the germline V gene, CDR1 is SGHRS and CDR2 is YFSETQ. V was trimmed by 0 bases and J by 4 bases, leaving 13 bases between them.

V is TRBV4-2 and J is TRBJ2-7, with 13 bases identical to TRBD2. After removal of 4 bases from V and 2 bases from J, the junction contained 2 bases not matched to a gene. The CDR3 has 15 amino acids. Looked up from germline, CDR1 is LGHNA and CDR2 is YNFKEQ. The chain's CDR3 is CASSRTSGGAYEQYF. CDR3 DNA: TGTGCCAGCAGCCGAACTAGCGGGGGGGCCTACGAGCAGTACTTC.